The clone carrying this T cell receptor (beta chain) was detected only once. Its antigen remains unidentified. The germline V gene has CDR1 DFQATT and CDR2 SNEGSKA (reference sequence). With 2 bases removed from V and 5 bases from J, the gap between germline ends came to 4 bases. The CDR3 runs to 10 residues. This sample was taken from a study of T cells in narcolepsy. Study-level background: Healthy controls were enrolled alongside patients with narcolepsy type 1 or type 2.

Study results and caveats: HCRT-specific and TRIB2-specific autoreactive clonotypes appeared among same-patient CSF and blood CD4+ clonotypes. Some memory CD4+ repertoires had no autoreactive clone sequences. Blood of same and different patients, but not healthy controls, reportedly held recurring autoreactive clonotypes.

Data came from immunoSEQ multiplex PCR; TCRdb stores just in-frame clones and leaves some out. The sample has under 40,000 clones, under 85% seen once. Specimen: memory (CD45RA-) CD4+ T cells from blood. The chain is built from TRBV20-1 and TRBJ2-7; D not certain. The sequence was collected from a human donor in good health. The CDR3 coding sequence is TGCAGTGCTAGACGGAACGAGCAGTACTTC. Residues: CSARRNEQYF.